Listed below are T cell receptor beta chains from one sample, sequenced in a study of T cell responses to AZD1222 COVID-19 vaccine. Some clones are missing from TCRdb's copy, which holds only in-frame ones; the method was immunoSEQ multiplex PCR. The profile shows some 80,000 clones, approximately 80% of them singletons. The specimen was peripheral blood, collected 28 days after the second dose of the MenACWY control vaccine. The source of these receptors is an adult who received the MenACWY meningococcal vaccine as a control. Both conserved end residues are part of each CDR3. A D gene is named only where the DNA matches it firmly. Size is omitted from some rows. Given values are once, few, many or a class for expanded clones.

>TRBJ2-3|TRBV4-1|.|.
CASSQDYASGRTDTQYF
TGCGCCAGCAGCCAAGACTACGCGTCGGGGCGCACAGATACGCAGTATTTT
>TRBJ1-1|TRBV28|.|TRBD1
CASSLGRGKTEAFF
TGTGCCAGCAGTTTGGGCAGGGGGAAAACTGAAGCTTTCTTT
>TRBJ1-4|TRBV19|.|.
CASRRDYNEKLFF
TGTGCCAGTAGGAGGGATTATAATGAAAAACTGTTTTTT
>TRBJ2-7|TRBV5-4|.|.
CASSSGPLGEQYF
TGTGCCAGCAGCTCGGGTCCCCTAGGAGAGCAGTACTTC
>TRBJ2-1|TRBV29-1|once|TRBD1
CSVGQGNNEQFF
TGCAGCGTGGGACAGGGTAACAATGAGCAGTTCTTC
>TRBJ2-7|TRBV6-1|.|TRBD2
CASSDYGLADTYEQYF
TGTGCCAGCAGTGATTACGGACTAGCGGATACCTACGAGCAGTACTTC
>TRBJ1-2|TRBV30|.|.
CAWSVRSWGYTF
TGTGCCTGGAGTGTACGGTCCTGGGGCTACACCTTC
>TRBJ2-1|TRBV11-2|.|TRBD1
CASSSLRQGGREQFF
TGTGCCAGCAGCTCACTTCGACAGGGTGGCAGGGAGCAGTTCTTC
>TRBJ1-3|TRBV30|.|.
CAWRRTISGNTIYF
TGTGCCTGGAGACGCACGATCTCTGGAAACACCATATATTTT
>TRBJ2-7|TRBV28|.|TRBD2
CASSLGGSSYEQYF
TGTGCCAGCAGTTTGGGGGGGTCGTCCTACGAGCAGTACTTC
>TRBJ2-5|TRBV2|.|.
CASSLDPPGAVKETQYF
TGTGCCAGCAGTCTAGATCCTCCAGGGGCGGTAAAAGAGACCCAGTACTTC
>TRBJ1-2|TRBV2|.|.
CASSEALRRVGSGYTF
TGTGCCAGCAGTGAAGCGCTTCGGAGGGTGGGAAGCGGCTACACCTTC
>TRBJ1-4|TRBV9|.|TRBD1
CASSVEGTGGNEKLFF
TGTGCCAGCAGCGTAGAGGGGACAGGGGGAAATGAAAAACTGTTTTTT
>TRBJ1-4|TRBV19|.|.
CASSIEARVEAKLFF
TGTGCCAGTAGTATAGAGGCCAGGGTAGAGGCAAAACTGTTTTTT
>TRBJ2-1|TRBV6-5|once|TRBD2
CASRGLADEQFF
TGTGCCAGCAGAGGACTAGCAGATGAGCAGTTCTTC
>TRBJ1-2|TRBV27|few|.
CASRGMGYGYTF
TGTGCCAGCAGGGGAATGGGCTATGGCTACACCTTC
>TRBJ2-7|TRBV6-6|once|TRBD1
CASSKGTGLSFNEQYF
TGTGCCAGCAGTAAGGGGACAGGGCTGAGTTTCAACGAGCAGTACTTC
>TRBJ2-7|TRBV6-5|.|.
CASSPPRPHYEQYF
TGTGCCAGCAGCCCCCCGCGGCCCCACTACGAGCAGTACTTC
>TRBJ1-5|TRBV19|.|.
CASSILGGGNQPQHF
TGTGCCAGTAGTATCCTGGGGGGGGGCAATCAGCCCCAGCATTTT
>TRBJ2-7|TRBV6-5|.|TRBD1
CASSSQGVQYF
TGTGCCAGCAGTTCCCAGGGGGTGCAGTACTTC
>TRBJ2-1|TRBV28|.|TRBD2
CASRLGLAGGLISYNEQFF
TGTGCCAGCAGGTTGGGGCTAGCGGGAGGACTCATCTCCTACAATGAGCAGTTCTTC
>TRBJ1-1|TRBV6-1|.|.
CASSERYRNTEAFF
TGTGCCAGCAGTGAAAGGTATAGGAACACTGAAGCTTTCTTT
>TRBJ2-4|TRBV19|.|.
CASSMKSGVTINIQYF
TGTGCCAGTAGTATGAAGTCAGGTGTGACCATAAACATTCAGTACTTC
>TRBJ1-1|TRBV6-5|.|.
CASAGTRLHTEAFF
TGTGCCAGCGCTGGGACACGCTTACACACTGAAGCTTTCTTT
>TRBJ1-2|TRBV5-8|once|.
CASSLVGVYGYTF
TGTGCCAGCAGCTTGGTCGGGGTCTATGGCTACACCTTC
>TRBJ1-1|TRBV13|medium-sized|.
CASSTVDETEAFF
TGTGCCAGCAGCACCGTGGACGAGACTGAAGCTTTCTTT
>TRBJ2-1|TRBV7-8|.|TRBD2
CASSSGTSGRAGSNEQFF
TGTGCCAGCAGCTCCGGGACTAGCGGGAGGGCCGGGTCGAATGAGCAGTTCTTC
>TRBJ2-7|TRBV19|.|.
CASSNGVRDYEQYF
TGTGCCAGTAGTAATGGGGTCCGGGACTACGAGCAGTACTTC
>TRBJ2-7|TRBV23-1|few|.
CASSQCPDEQYF
TGCGCCAGCAGTCAATGTCCGGACGAGCAGTACTTC
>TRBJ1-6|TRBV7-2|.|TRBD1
CASSVTGQGNSPLHF
TGTGCCAGCAGCGTTACGGGACAGGGGAATTCACCCCTCCACTTT
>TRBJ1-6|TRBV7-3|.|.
CASSLTQNSPLHF
TGTGCCAGCAGCTTAACACAAAATTCACCCCTCCACTTT
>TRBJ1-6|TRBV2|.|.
CASSEGFRVQLNSPLHF
TGTGCCAGCAGTGAAGGGTTCAGGGTTCAACTCAATTCACCCCTCCACTTT
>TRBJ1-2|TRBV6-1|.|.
CASSEDKQDYGYTF
TGTGCCAGCAGTGAAGATAAACAGGACTATGGCTACACCTTC
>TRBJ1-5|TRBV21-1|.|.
CASSKALGQPQHF
TGTGCCAGCAGCAAAGCGTTAGGCCAGCCCCAGCATTTT
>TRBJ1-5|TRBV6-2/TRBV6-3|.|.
CASSYGPHQPQHF
TGTGCCAGCAGTTATGGACCGCATCAGCCCCAGCATTTT
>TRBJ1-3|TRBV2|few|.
CASSEGLPGNTIYF
TGTGCCAGCAGTGAAGGTCTCCCTGGAAACACCATATATTTT
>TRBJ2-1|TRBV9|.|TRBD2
CASSAGTSGRNEQFF
TGTGCCAGCAGCGCCGGGACTAGCGGGAGAAATGAGCAGTTCTTC
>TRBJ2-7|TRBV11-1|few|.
CASSLDRSVQQQYF
TGTGCCAGCAGTTTGGACAGATCGGTGCAGCAGCAGTACTTC
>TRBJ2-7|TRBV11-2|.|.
CASGSVTYEQYF
TGTGCCAGCGGAAGCGTAACCTACGAGCAGTACTTC
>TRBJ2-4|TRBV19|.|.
CASSSLDIQYF
TGTGCCAGTTCCTCGTTGGACATTCAGTACTTC
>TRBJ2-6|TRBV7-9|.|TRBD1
CASSSLQGPHSGANVLTF
TGTGCCAGCAGCTCGCTACAGGGGCCCCACTCTGGGGCCAACGTCCTGACTTTC
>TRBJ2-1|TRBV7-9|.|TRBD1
CASSMGQQPYNEQFF
TGTGCCAGCAGCATGGGACAGCAGCCTTACAATGAGCAGTTCTTC